These 31 T cell receptor beta chains were all obtained from the same sample, sequenced in a study of blood T cell repertoires in COVID-19. Profiled with immunoSEQ multiplex PCR; TCRdb holds only in-frame clones, not every one. The table has about 160,000 clones, over 80% seen once. Sequencing was done on a sample of peripheral blood. These receptors came from a man between 65 and 80 years old who had recovered from COVID-19.

Here the CDR3 DNA reads TGTGCCACCAGCCCCCCAGTCAGTAGCGGGAGGTCCAATGAGCAGTTCTTC. Residues: CATSPPVSSGRSNEQFF. The chain is built from TRBV15 and TRBJ2-1; 10 bases align to TRBD2. The germline gives CDR1 LNHNV, CDR2 YYDKDF (reference sequence). The CDR3 is made up of 17 amino acids. Losses at the gene ends were 5 bases for V and 6 bases for J; bases not matched to a gene: 13. Using reference TRBV15 and TRBJ2-1 for the parts outside the CDR3, the full variable domain is DAMVIQNPRYQVTQFGKPVTLSCSQTLNHNVMYWYQQKSSQAPKLLFHYYDKDFNNEADTPDNFQSRRPNTSFCFLDIRSPGLGDTAMYLCATSPPVSSGRSNEQFFGPGTRLTVL.

V usage is TRBV4-1 and J usage is TRBJ2-1; 8 bases map to TRBD2. Per germline, CDR1 MGHRA and CDR2 YSYEKL. After removal of 0 bases from V and 9 bases from J, the junction contained 7 bases not matched to a gene. CDR3 length: 15 amino acids. The CDR3 coding sequence is TGCGCCAGCAGCCAAGAGGGCAGGGCGGGGGGTGAGCAGTTCTTC. It translates to CASSQEGRAGGEQFF.

This chain connects TRBV4-3 to TRBJ2-2; no definite D call. Germline loops: CDR1 LGHNA, CDR2 YSLEER. V was clipped by 0 bases and J by 4 bases, with 12 bases between them. The CDR3 spans 16 residues. This CDR3 reads CASSQDSSVGTGELFF. The CDR3 DNA is TGCGCCAGCAGCCAAGACAGCAGCGTCGGCACCGGGGAGCTGTTTTTT.

This rearrangement joins TRBV10-3 to TRBJ2-1; 9 bases align to TRBD2. CDR1 and CDR2 (germline): ENHRY, SYGVKD. V shed 7 bases and J 6 bases; nucleotides not matched to a gene: 1. CDR3 size: 12 residues. CDR3 sequence: CAITSGTNEQFF. DNA for the CDR3: TGTGCCATCACTAGCGGGACCAATGAGCAGTTCTTC.

This chain uses TRBV5-1 with TRBJ1-2; weak D call: TRBD1 (5 bases). CDR1 and CDR2 from the germline V gene are SGHRS and YFSETQ. The germline V and J ends were trimmed by 1 base and 2 bases, with 9 bases remaining between them. The CDR3 runs 14 residues. In DNA form, the CDR3 reads TGCGCCAGCAGCTTGACAGGAGCCAACTATGGCTACACCTTC. It is translated as CASSLTGANYGYTF.

This clone has only a few counts. The chain is built from TRBV12-3 or TRBV12-4 and TRBJ2-7; possibly TRBD1 for D (5 bases). This CDR3 region has 13 residues. V dropped 6 bases and J dropped 2 bases, with 11 bases sitting between them. The CDR3 loop reads CASSLVGAYEQYF. The CDR3 region has the DNA TGTGCCAGCAGCTTGGTAGGGGCCTACGAGCAGTACTTC.

The chain recombines TRBV3-1 (or the pseudogene TRBV3-2) with TRBJ2-5; possible D gene TRBD2, 5 bases. From germline, CDR1 is LGHDT and CDR2 YNNKEL (reference sequence). Deletions cut 4 bases from V and 1 base from J, with 10 bases between. CDR3 length: 14 amino acids. CDR3 protein: CASSPGLIQETQYF. The CDR3 coding sequence is TGTGCCAGCAGCCCAGGACTCATCCAAGAGACCCAGTACTTC.

V is TRBV28 and J is TRBJ2-7, with D possibly being TRBD1 (6 bases). Germline V gives CDR1 MDHEN, CDR2 SYDVKM. V was shortened by 5 bases and J by 5 bases, with 22 bases between the two germline ends. The CDR3 length is 16 residues. In nucleotides, the CDR3 is TGTGCCAGCAGTGAACACAGGGCAGGCTCGGTGCACGAGCAGTACTTC. This gives the protein CASSEHRAGSVHEQYF.

The chain carries TRBV6-5 and TRBJ1-4; possible D gene TRBD1, 6 bases. V was shortened by 5 bases and J by 6 bases, with 10 bases between the two germline ends. The CDR3 is made up of 13 amino acids. CDR1 and CDR2 from the germline V gene are MNHEY and SVGAGI. The CDR3 protein is CASSKNRDEKLFF. The CDR3 nucleotides are TGTGCCAGCAGTAAAAACAGGGATGAAAAACTGTTTTTT.

The chain uses TRBV28 and TRBJ2-2; the match to TRBD1 covers 10 bases. V lost 6 bases and J lost 4; bases outside the gene matches: 5. Germline V gives CDR1 MDHEN, CDR2 SYDVKM. CDR3 length equals 15 residues. CDR3 DNA: TGTGCCAGCAGCCCGGGACAGGGGCCCACCGGGGAGCTGTTTTTT. Its translation is CASSPGQGPTGELFF.

The V and J genes are TRBV7-8 and TRBJ2-7; a possible D gene is TRBD2 (7 bases). CDR3 size: 14 residues. CDR1 and CDR2 from the germline V gene are SGHVS and FQNEAQ. V lost 7 bases to trimming and J lost 5 bases, with 18 bases between them. This chain's CDR3 is CASTEGGSPDEQYF. The CDR3 DNA is TGTGCCAGCACCGAGGGGGGGTCCCCGGACGAGCAGTACTTC.

The V call is TRBV9, the J call TRBJ2-3, with 15 bases that match TRBD2. V lost 4 bases to trimming and J lost 1 base; unmatched junction nucleotides: 13. The CDR3 is 20 residues long. CDR1 SGDLS and CDR2 YYNGEE come from the germline V gene. Written as DNA, the CDR3 is TGTGCCAGCAGCCCCCCGCGAGGGACTAGCGGGAGGTGGGGCACAGATACGCAGTATTTT. Its translation is CASSPPRGTSGRWGTDTQYF.

A single count supports this clone. This chain links TRBV27 with TRBJ2-6; TRBD1 is a possible D gene (6 bases). The V end lost 4 bases, the J end lost 2 bases, and 15 bases lay between the germline ends. The CDR3 totals 17 residues. Germline V gene data show CDR1 as MNHEY and CDR2 as SMNVEV (reference sequence). CDR3 region: CASSYGGPLAGANVLTF. The CDR3 DNA reads as TGTGCCAGCAGTTATGGGGGCCCGCTGGCTGGGGCCAACGTCCTGACTTTC.

For this clone: At the DNA level, this CDR3 is encoded by other sequences in the same sample as well. This rearrangement joins TRBV28 to TRBJ2-7; D might be TRBD1 (5 bases). The germline V gene has CDR1 MDHEN and CDR2 SYDVKM. Trimming pared 2 bases from V and 0 bases from J, leaving 5 bases between. The CDR3 contains 13 residues. The CDR3 sequence: CASSLDSSYEQYF. DNA for the CDR3: TGTGCCAGCAGTTTAGACAGCTCCTACGAGCAGTACTTC. The complete variable domain, with remaining parts taken from reference TRBV28 and TRBJ2-7, reads DVKVTQSSRYLVKRTGEKVFLECVQDMDHENMFWYRQDPGLGLRLIYFSYDVKMKEKGDIPEGYSVSREKKERFSLILESASTNQTSMYLCASSLDSSYEQYFGPGTRLTVT.

V and J are TRBV2 and TRBJ1-5; TRBD1 aligns across 10 bases. Germline CDR1 is SNHLY and CDR2 is FYNNEI. The CDR3 runs to 16 residues. With 4 bases clipped from V and 0 bases from J, the junction kept 3 bases outside the gene matches. The CDR3 loop reads CASSGQGAGSNQPQHF. CDR3 sequence (DNA): TGTGCCAGCAGTGGACAGGGGGCTGGTAGCAATCAGCCCCAGCATTTT.

The rearrangement links TRBV4-1 to TRBJ2-7; D is possibly TRBD2 (6 bases). CDR3 size: 16 residues. Looked up from germline, CDR1 is MGHRA and CDR2 is YSYEKL. The ends were cut back, 2 bases at V and 5 bases at J, with 19 bases in the middle. The CDR3 loop is CASSQHPSDVSHEQYF. The CDR3 region has the DNA TGCGCCAGCAGCCAACATCCTAGCGACGTGTCCCACGAGCAGTACTTC.

This rearrangement joins TRBV7-9 to TRBJ2-3; 13 positions agree with TRBD2. CDR1 and CDR2 (germline): SEHNR, FQNEAQ (reference sequence). Trimming removed 5 bases from V and 6 bases from J; junction bases left unmatched: 5. This CDR3 has 15 residues. The CDR3 nucleotides read TGTGCCAGCAGCGGACTAGCGGGAGAGGGGGATACGCAGTATTTT. Translated, it gives CASSGLAGEGDTQYF.

This clone occurred a few times. The rearrangement links TRBV11-2 to TRBJ2-2; possible D gene TRBD2, 6 bases. The CDR3 contains 14 residues. Trimming cost V 5 bases and J 0 bases, with 7 bases left between them. Germline V gives CDR1 SGHAT, CDR2 FQNNGV. The CDR3 DNA sequence: TGTGCCAGCAGCCCGGGGGCGAACACCGGGGAGCTGTTTTTT. Residues: CASSPGANTGELFF.

The chain joins TRBV18 to TRBJ2-2, with D hard to call. With 2 bases removed from V and 6 bases from J, the gap between germline ends came to 10 bases. Germline V lookup: CDR1 KGHSH, CDR2 LQKENI. This CDR3 region has 14 residues. The CDR3 loop reads CASSPNYPPGELFF. DNA for the CDR3: TGTGCCAGCTCACCAAACTACCCGCCCGGGGAGCTGTTTTTT. Drawing the rest from reference TRBV18 and TRBJ2-2, the complete variable domain is NAGVMQNPRHLVRRRGQEARLRCSPMKGHSHVYWYRQLPEEGLKFMVYLQKENIIDESGMPKERFSAEFPKEGPSILRIQQVVRGDSAAYFCASSPNYPPGELFFGEGSRLTVL.

This chain joins TRBV5-6 and TRBJ1-5; possible D gene TRBD1, 6 bases. Deletions cut 0 bases from V and 8 bases from J, with 15 bases between. This CDR3 is 15 amino acids long. Germline V gene sequence: CDR1 SGHDT, CDR2 YYEEEE. The CDR3 DNA is TGTGCCAGCAGCTTGGAACAGGGTGATGGGGAGCCCCAGCATTTT. This encodes CASSLEQGDGEPQHF.

The J gene is TRBJ2-4, the V gene TRBV9, with 12 bases identical to TRBD2. V dropped 1 base and J dropped 7; count of bases not matched to a gene: 6. There are 16 residues in the CDR3. Germline CDR1 SGDLS, CDR2 YYNGEE. The CDR3 sequence is CASSVLAGGPGNIQYF. The CDR3 nucleotides are TGTGCCAGCAGCGTACTAGCGGGAGGGCCAGGGAACATTCAGTACTTC.

The V call is TRBV11-3, the J call TRBJ2-1; a possible D gene is TRBD2 (6 bases). The V end lost 1 base, the J end lost 7 bases, and 14 bases lay between the germline ends. Germline assignment: CDR1 SGHNT and CDR2 YENEEA. This CDR3 spans 15 amino acids. The CDR3 protein is CASSLGEAEGNEQFF. In DNA, the CDR3 is TGTGCCAGCAGCTTAGGTGAAGCGGAGGGGAATGAGCAGTTCTTC.

The chain couples TRBV15 to TRBJ1-1, with a possible D match to TRBD1 (6 bases). Germline loops: CDR1 LNHNV, CDR2 YYDKDF (reference sequence). The ends were cut back, 2 bases at V and 0 bases at J, with 7 bases in the middle. This CDR3 has 14 residues. CDR3: CATSRQGMNTEAFF. The CDR3 region has the DNA TGTGCCACCAGCAGACAGGGGATGAACACTGAAGCTTTCTTT.

The CDR3 DNA reads TGTGCCAGCAGGGTAGACAGGGTCTACGAGCAGTACTTC. This codes for CASRVDRVYEQYF. V usage is TRBV28 and J usage is TRBJ2-7; 7 positions match TRBD1. Germline V lookup: CDR1 MDHEN, CDR2 SYDVKM. The ends lost 6 bases at V and 3 bases at J; junction bases unmatched: 5. The CDR3 length is 13 residues.

This clone was counted only a few times. The rearrangement links TRBV2 to TRBJ1-6, with a possible D match to TRBD1 (6 bases). CDR3 length: 15 residues. V dropped 4 bases and J dropped 9 bases, with 16 bases sitting between them. Looked up from germline, CDR1 is SNHLY and CDR2 is FYNNEI. DNA of the CDR3: TGTGCCAGCAGTGGGGGGCAGCCGGGGGGTTCACCCCTCCACTTT. Translation gives CASSGGQPGGSPLHF.

J is TRBJ1-1 and V is TRBV4-1; TRBD1 is a possible D gene (6 bases). V lost 0 bases, J lost 2 bases, and 10 bases lay in between. Germline V gene sequence: CDR1 MGHRA, CDR2 YSYEKL. The CDR3 totals 15 residues. CDR3 coding DNA: TGCGCCAGCAGCCAAGATGACAGGAAAAACACTGAAGCTTTCTTT. Its protein product is CASSQDDRKNTEAFF.

The count of this clone is one. The chain carries TRBV7-2 and TRBJ2-1, with 8 bases that match TRBD2. Losses at the gene ends were 4 bases for V and 9 bases for J; bases not matched to a gene: 11. The CDR3 is 15 residues long. Germline V lookup: CDR1 SGHTA, CDR2 FQGNSA. The CDR3 sequence is CASSWSGGGNSEQFF. The CDR3 DNA sequence: TGTGCCAGCAGCTGGAGCGGGGGAGGGAATAGTGAGCAGTTCTTC.

V and J are TRBV6-5 and TRBJ2-2; D is ambiguous. Germline values: CDR1 MNHEY, CDR2 SVGAGI. The CDR3 totals 13 residues. V lost 10 bases and J 2 bases, leaving 11 bases between the germline ends. CDR3 nucleotide sequence: TGTGCCACCCTACTGGTAAACACCGGGGAGCTGTTTTTT. Translated, it gives CATLLVNTGELFF.

With respect to this clone: Other nucleotide sequences from this sample produce the same CDR3. The chain carries TRBV5-4 and TRBJ1-4; 7 positions agree with TRBD1. Germline V gives CDR1 SGHNT, CDR2 YYREEE (reference sequence). The CDR3 contains 14 residues. V dropped 4 bases and J dropped 5; count of bases not matched to a gene: 5. CDR3 DNA: TGTGCCAGCAGCCCGGGACAGAGGAATGAAAAACTGTTTTTT. Amino acid sequence: CASSPGQRNEKLFF.

V is TRBV29-1 and J is TRBJ1-2; D gene ambiguous. Trimming shortened V by 2 bases and J by 4 bases, and 11 bases separated the two germline ends. The CDR3 contains 13 residues. Germline CDR1 is SQVTM and CDR2 is ANQGSEA. CDR3 residues: CSVEKGEGYGYTF. In DNA, the CDR3 is TGCAGCGTTGAAAAGGGCGAGGGCTATGGCTACACCTTC.

The chain carries TRBV28 and TRBJ2-2; 7 nucleotides line up with TRBD2. The CDR3 spans 15 residues. Germline-derived CDR1 and CDR2 are MDHEN and SYDVKM. The trim removed 2 bases at V and 5 bases at J, leaving 5 bases unmatched. CDR3 region: CASSLAGEGTGELFF. In nucleotides, the CDR3 is TGTGCCAGCAGTTTAGCGGGAGAGGGGACCGGGGAGCTGTTTTTT.